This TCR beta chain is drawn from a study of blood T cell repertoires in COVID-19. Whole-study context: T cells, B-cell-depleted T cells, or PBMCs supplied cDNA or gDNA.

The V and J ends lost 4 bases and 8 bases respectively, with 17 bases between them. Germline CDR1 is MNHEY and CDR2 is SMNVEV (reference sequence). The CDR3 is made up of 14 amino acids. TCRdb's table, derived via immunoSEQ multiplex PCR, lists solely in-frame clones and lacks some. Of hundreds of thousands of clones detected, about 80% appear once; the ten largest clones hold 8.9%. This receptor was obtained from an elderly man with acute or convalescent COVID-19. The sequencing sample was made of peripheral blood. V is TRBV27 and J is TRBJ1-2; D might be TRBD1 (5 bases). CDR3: CASSSLQTGGGYTF. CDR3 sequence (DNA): TGTGCCAGCAGTTCCCTTCAGACCGGGGGGGGCTACACCTTC.